What follows are 24 T cell receptor beta chains derived from one specimen sequenced in a study of Ad26.COV2.S vaccination and SARS-CoV-2 variants. Clones were sequenced by immunoSEQ multiplex PCR, and TCRdb holds only the in-frame ones, with some missing. Of under 400,000 clones in the sample, around 87% were seen once. Sample treatment: some 19 received Ad26.COV2.S at low or high dose, single or two shots; roughly five received placebo; per-sample allocation not given. The samples date from day 63 after the first vaccine or placebo injection. The source material was peripheral blood, sampled in a trial of Ad26.COV2.S vaccine versus placebo. The receptors derive from a person between 18 and 59 years old who received the Ad26.COV2.S COVID-19 vaccine or a placebo.

The genes are TRBV19 and TRBJ2-7, with unresolved D. Germline V CDR1 and CDR2: LNHDA, SQIVND (reference sequence). V was pared by 5 bases and J by 2 bases, with 7 bases between. There are 12 residues in the CDR3. CDR3 sequence (DNA): TGTGCCAGTAGTGTCAACGCCTACGAGCAGTACTTC. Amino acid sequence: CASSVNAYEQYF.

CDR3 in DNA: TGTGCCAGCAGCTTCGTTGCTAGCGGGGGGGATACGCAGTATTTT. Translation: CASSFVASGGDTQYF. This chain joins TRBV7-6 and TRBJ2-3; 11 bases are shared with TRBD2. The junction had 5 bases not matched to a gene; V was cut back by 3 bases and J by 6 bases. Germline assignment: CDR1 SGHVS and CDR2 FNYEAQ. This CDR3 has 15 residues.

This chain uses TRBV5-5 with TRBJ2-1; D may be TRBD1 (5 bases). V lost 4 bases and J 9 bases, leaving 17 bases between the germline ends. CDR3 length: 14 residues. Germline V gives CDR1 SGHKS, CDR2 YYEKEE (reference sequence). For the CDR3, the DNA is TGTGCCAGCAGCGATTTATTACTGGGGCGTGAGCAGTTCTTC. It yields the protein CASSDLLLGREQFF.

The chain employs TRBV7-3 and TRBJ1-6; 8 bases map to TRBD1. CDR3 size: 14 residues. The V and J ends lost 6 bases and 6 bases, in that order; junction bases with no gene match: 4. Germline V lookup: CDR1 SGHTA, CDR2 FQGTGA. CDR3 DNA: TGTGCCAGCAGTCAGGACAGGGTTAATTCACCCCTCCACTTT. This gives the protein CASSQDRVNSPLHF.

The chain combines TRBV6-5 with TRBJ1-2, with 7 bases identical to TRBD1. CDR1 is MNHEY and CDR2 is SVGAGI in the germline V gene. With V trimmed by 11 bases and J by 3 bases, 12 bases remained unmatched. CDR3 size: 14 residues. CDR3 bases: TGTGCCGCAGGGGGGTCGGCTACGGACTATGGCTACACCTTC. Translated, it gives CAAGGSATDYGYTF.

This rearrangement joins TRBV7-9 to TRBJ2-7, with D hard to call. Per the germline V gene, CDR1 is SEHNR and CDR2 is FQNEAQ (reference sequence). V dropped 4 bases and J dropped 3 bases, with 7 bases sitting between them. This CDR3 is built from 12 residues. The CDR3 DNA is TGTGCCAGCAGCTCCTACAGCTACGAGCAGTACTTC. Translated, it gives CASSSYSYEQYF. The complete variable domain, with remaining parts taken from reference TRBV7-9 and TRBJ2-7, reads DTGVSQNPRHKITKRGQNVTFRCDPISEHNRLYWYRQTLGQGPEFLTYFQNEAQLEKSRLLSDRFSAERPKGSFSTLEIQRTEQGDSAMYLCASSSYSYEQYFGPGTRLTVT.

The chain is built from TRBV6-2 or TRBV6-3 and TRBJ1-6; D is uncertain. The CDR3 consists of 15 residues. CDR1 is MNHEY, CDR2 SVGEGT, per germline. V was shortened by 0 bases and J by 9 bases, with 12 bases between the two germline ends. The CDR3: CASSYSGGLVSPLHF. Here the CDR3 DNA reads TGTGCCAGCAGTTACTCGGGCGGACTGGTTTCACCCCTCCACTTT.

The gene calls are TRBV7-9 and TRBJ2-5; 10 bases align to TRBD1. Losses at the gene ends were 1 base for V and 3 bases for J; bases not matched to a gene: 8. The CDR3 sequence is 17 residues long. Germline V gene sequence: CDR1 SEHNR, CDR2 FQNEAQ (reference sequence). The CDR3 loop is CASSLDRSDRGKETQYF. In DNA form, the CDR3 reads TGTGCCAGCAGCTTAGATAGGTCGGACAGGGGGAAAGAGACCCAGTACTTC.

The chain has TRBV5-5 and TRBJ1-3, with TRBD1 matching 7 bases. CDR3 length: 16 amino acids. With 4 bases clipped from V and 2 bases from J, the junction kept 9 bases outside the gene matches. Germline CDR1 is SGHKS and CDR2 is YYEKEE (reference sequence). The CDR3 region has the DNA TGTGCCAGCAGCACGCGACAGGGACGCGCTGGAAACACCATATATTTT. This gives the protein CASSTRQGRAGNTIYF.

This clone came up a few times. This chain joins TRBV2 and TRBJ2-4; possible D gene TRBD2, 6 bases. V lost 7 bases and J lost 8, with 15 bases in between. Germline assignment: CDR1 SNHLY and CDR2 FYNNEI. The CDR3 is made up of 13 amino acids. The DNA for the CDR3 is TGTGCCAGCACAGGGACTTTGGGGGACATTCAGTACTTC. Protein: CASTGTLGDIQYF.

The chain links TRBV6-5 to TRBJ1-6, with 7 bases aligning to TRBD1. The CDR3 length is 15 residues. V shed 4 bases and J 7 bases; nucleotides not matched to a gene: 7. In germline, CDR1 is MNHEY, CDR2 SVGAGI. In DNA, the CDR3 is TGTGCCAGCAGTTCCCCGACAGGGAGAAATTCACCCCTCCACTTT. Protein product: CASSSPTGRNSPLHF.

The chain combines TRBV5-4 with TRBJ2-7; D may match TRBD1 or TRBD2 (5 bases each). The CDR3 length is 15 residues. CDR1 is SGHNT and CDR2 is YYREEE in the germline V gene (reference sequence). V was cut by 4 bases and J by 0 bases, with 14 bases left in between. This CDR3 is CASSLGVGSSYEQYF. CDR3 bases: TGTGCCAGCAGCCTGGGGGTGGGGAGCTCCTACGAGCAGTACTTC. Full variable domain (missing parts from reference TRBV5-4 and TRBJ2-7): ETGVTQSPTHLIKTRGQQVTLRCSSQSGHNTVSWYQQALGQGPQFIFQYYREEENGRGNFPPRFSGLQFPNYSSELNVNALELDDSALYLCASSLGVGSSYEQYFGPGTRLTVT.

The count of this clone is one. V gene TRBV13 combines with J gene TRBJ2-1; 7 positions agree with TRBD1. V trimming: 5 bases; J trimming: 4 bases; junction bases outside the gene matches: 8. The CDR3 length is 15 residues. CDR1 is PRHDT, CDR2 FYEKMQ, per germline (reference sequence). The CDR3 DNA is TGTGCCAGCAGCCCAACGGGACAGTATTACAATGAGCAGTTCTTC. Protein sequence: CASSPTGQYYNEQFF.

V gene TRBV6-6 combines with J gene TRBJ1-2, with D unclear. CDR1 MNHNY and CDR2 SVGAGI come from the germline V gene (reference sequence). V lost 0 bases and J 6 bases, leaving 11 bases between the germline ends. The CDR3 runs 14 residues. The CDR3 is CASSYSLAVHGYTF. DNA of the CDR3: TGTGCCAGCAGTTACTCGCTTGCAGTTCATGGCTACACCTTC.

The CDR3 loop reads CASSLEGVGGNTIYF. For the CDR3, the DNA is TGTGCCAGCAGCTTAGAGGGTGTCGGCGGAAACACCATATATTTT. The chain recombines TRBV7-6 with TRBJ1-3; no clear D. V lost 1 base to trimming and J lost 4 bases, with 11 bases between them. The CDR3 totals 15 residues. Germline-derived CDR1 and CDR2 are SGHVS and FNYEAQ.

This CDR3 is CASSLAGTASYGYTF. The DNA of the CDR3 is TGCGCCAGCAGCTTGGCCGGGACAGCCTCCTATGGCTACACCTTC. The chain joins TRBV5-1 to TRBJ1-2, with 7 bases lining up with TRBD1. Germline V gene lookup returns CDR1 SGHRS and CDR2 YFSETQ. The CDR3 extends over 15 amino acids. With 0 bases clipped from V and 4 bases from J, the junction kept 6 bases outside the gene matches.

This chain joins TRBV4-3 and TRBJ1-2; D might be TRBD1 (6 bases). Germline V lookup: CDR1 LGHNA, CDR2 YSLEER. Trimming shortened V by 4 bases and J by 6 bases, and 15 bases separated the two germline ends. The CDR3 sequence is 14 residues long. The CDR3 region is CASSRHTGTDGYTF. CDR3 nucleotides: TGCGCCAGCAGCCGCCATACAGGGACGGATGGCTACACCTTC.

The chain carries TRBV9 and TRBJ1-1; D not certain. The CDR3 length is 14 residues. CDR1 is SGDLS and CDR2 is YYNGEE in the germline V gene. The V gene lost 0 bases and the J gene lost 2 bases, with 8 bases spanning the gap. The CDR3, as DNA: TGTGCCAGCAGCGTAGCCTGGTCAAACACTGAAGCTTTCTTT. It specifies CASSVAWSNTEAFF.

V is TRBV12-5 and J is TRBJ2-1; D gene uncertain. The CDR3 is made up of 15 amino acids. CDR1 and CDR2 (germline): LGHNT, FRNRAP. Trimming pared 0 bases from V and 7 bases from J, leaving 13 bases between. DNA for the CDR3: TGTGCTAGTGGTTTGGTAAGGCCCCAACCAAATGAGCAGTTCTTC. It codes for CASGLVRPQPNEQFF.

Only one count was recorded for this clone. The V and J genes are TRBV7-6 and TRBJ1-1; D is possibly TRBD1 (6 bases). Per germline, CDR1 SGHVS and CDR2 FNYEAQ. V shed 2 bases and J shed 0 bases, with 13 bases lying between them. This CDR3 spans 16 amino acids. CDR3 bases: TGTGCCAGCAGCTTAATCCCAGGGGATTTGAACACTGAAGCTTTCTTT. Translated: CASSLIPGDLNTEAFF. The whole variable domain, filled in from reference TRBV7-6 and TRBJ1-1, reads GAGVSQSPRYKVTKRGQDVALRCDPISGHVSLYWYRQALGQGPEFLTYFNYEAQQDKSGLPNDRFSAERPEGSISTLTIQRTEQRDSAMYRCASSLIPGDLNTEAFFGQGTRLTVV.

The CDR3 DNA reads TGTGCCAGCAGCTTATGGCAGCCCTACAATGAGCAGTTCTTC. As protein: CASSLWQPYNEQFF. The chain couples TRBV7-8 to TRBJ2-1; D not certain. The CDR3 is made up of 14 amino acids. Per the germline V gene, CDR1 is SGHVS and CDR2 is FQNEAQ. V gave up 2 bases and J gave up 2 bases, with 7 bases separating them.

The chain employs TRBV29-1 and TRBJ1-1, with TRBD1 identical over 8 bases. Trimming at V came to 4 bases and at J to 2 bases, leaving 6 bases not matched to a gene. This CDR3 comprises 14 residues. The germline gives CDR1 SQVTM, CDR2 ANQGSEA. CDR3 coding DNA: TGCAGCGTTGTGGGGACAGGTGGAAACACTGAAGCTTTCTTT. This sequence encodes CSVVGTGGNTEAFF. Full variable domain (rest looked up from reference TRBV29-1 and TRBJ1-1): SAVISQKPSRDICQRGTSLTIQCQVDSQVTMMFWYRQQPGQSLTLIATANQGSEATYESGFVIDKFPISRPNLTFSTLTVSNMSPEDSSIYLCSVVGTGGNTEAFFGQGTRLTVV.

This chain connects TRBV19 to TRBJ2-2; D may be TRBD2 (6 bases). Trimming took off 2 bases at V and 0 bases at J, with 16 bases between the two ends. CDR3 length: 18 amino acids. Germline V gives CDR1 LNHDA, CDR2 SQIVND (reference sequence). CDR3 in DNA: TGTGCCAGTAGTATACGCGGTAGCGGTTATGCGAACACCGGGGAGCTGTTTTTT. Residues: CASSIRGSGYANTGELFF.

The chain couples TRBV27 to TRBJ2-2; TRBD1 matches 7 bases. Germline V CDR1 and CDR2: MNHEY, SMNVEV (reference sequence). This CDR3 has 15 residues. After removal of 2 bases from V and 7 bases from J, the junction contained 7 bases not matched to a gene. The CDR3 loop is CASSLRQGVGGELFF. The CDR3 DNA reads as TGTGCCAGCAGTTTACGACAGGGTGTCGGCGGGGAGCTGTTTTTT.